The source of this T cell receptor beta chain is a study of blood T cell repertoires in COVID-19. Sequencing was performed with immunoSEQ multiplex PCR; in TCRdb, only in-frame clones are kept and a portion is missing. Seen here are 110,000 to 150,000 clones, 70% to 90% observed once, and the top ten hold around 1.9%. Germline CDR1 reads SGHVS; CDR2 reads FQNEAQ. The CDR3 sequence is 17 residues long. V trimming: 5 bases; J trimming: 4 bases; junction bases outside the gene matches: 9. V and J are TRBV7-8 and TRBJ1-5; 12 nucleotides align to TRBD1. Sequenced sample: peripheral blood. This TCR was sampled from a man in his 70s with acute or convalescent COVID-19. The CDR3 loop is CASSEGQGARGNQPQHF. The CDR3 DNA reads TGTGCCAGCAGCGAGGGACAGGGGGCGAGGGGTAATCAGCCCCAGCATTTT.